The 21 T cell receptor beta chains below all came from one sample that was sequenced in a study of breast tumors, draining lymph nodes, adjacent tissues. Samples came from axillary lymph nodes draining the breast cancer. TCRdb ran MiXCR on the multiplex PCR reads and lists one entry per CDR3 protein. The sample includes 180,000 or so distinct CDR3 sequences, 30% to 35% seen only once; the top ten take around 4%. The sample consisted of axillary lymph node tissue. Receptors were obtained from a female donor with breast cancer. Some clones in this sample may be carry-over from other donors' samples.

In regard to this clonotype: The missing conserved phenylalanine or tryptophan at the end of this CDR3 makes a read error likely. This chain connects TRBV25-1 to TRBJ2-1; 7 bases are a match to TRBD1. The V gene's germline CDR1 is MGHDK and CDR2 SYGVNS. The CDR3 length is 14 residues. Trimming removed 6 bases from V and 8 bases from J; junction bases left unmatched: 10. The chain's CDR3 is CASSLPKGAHEQFL. In nucleotides, the CDR3 is TGTGCCAGCAGCCTTCCTAAGGGGGCGCATGAGCAGTTCCTC.

This clonotype was seen many times. In nucleotides, the CDR3 is TGCAGTGCTGACCGGGACGGCGGGGCAGATACGCAGTATTTT. This translates into CSADRDGGADTQYF. This rearrangement joins TRBV20-1 to TRBJ2-3; possible D gene TRBD2, 6 bases. Per germline, CDR1 DFQATT and CDR2 SNEGSKA (reference sequence). V lost 5 bases and J lost 4, with 16 bases in between. This CDR3 is 14 amino acids long.

V usage is TRBV6-2 or TRBV6-3 and J usage is TRBJ1-2; D is possibly TRBD1 (6 bases). CDR3 length: 15 residues. The germline CDR1 and CDR2 sequences are MNHEY and SVGEGT. V was clipped by 6 bases and J by 4 bases, with 18 bases between them. In nucleotides, the CDR3 is TGTGCCAGCAGATATGACAGGCAGAGGCTCTATGGCTACACCTTC. Its protein is CASRYDRQRLYGYTF.

This clonotype was detected many times. V and J are TRBV28 and TRBJ2-7, with 13 bases aligning to TRBD2. This CDR3 is 16 amino acids long. V was clipped by 5 bases and J by 1 base; unmatched bases: 5. Germline CDR1 and CDR2: MDHEN and SYDVKM. CDR3 DNA sequence: TGTGCCAGCAGTCCCGGGACTAGCGGGACTTCCTACGAGCAGTACTTC. This translates into CASSPGTSGTSYEQYF.

The V gene is TRBV6-2 or TRBV6-3, the J gene TRBJ2-7; 12 bases match TRBD2. With 8 bases clipped from V and 6 bases from J, the junction kept 11 bases outside the gene matches. Per the germline V gene, CDR1 is MNHEY and CDR2 is SVGEGT. The length of the CDR3 is 15 residues. Here the CDR3 reads CASCPASGLAGEQYF. The DNA for the CDR3 is TGTGCCAGCTGCCCGGCGTCGGGACTAGCGGGCGAGCAGTACTTC.

About this clonotype itself: This may stem from a read error, because a much larger clone lies one nucleotide away. The V gene is TRBV6-1, the J gene TRBJ1-4; D unclear. The germline CDR1 and CDR2 sequences are MNHNS and SASEGT. The CDR3 is 14 residues long. Trimming cost V 5 bases and J 0 bases, with 7 bases left between them. CDR3 amino acids: CASSYGTTNEKLFF. The CDR3 bases are TGTGCCAGCAGTTACGGCACAACTAATGAAAAACTGTTTTTT.

The chain recombines TRBV5-1 with TRBJ1-5; D call uncertain. Germline CDR1 SGHRS, CDR2 YFSETQ. The CDR3 is made up of 13 amino acids. The V and J ends lost 5 bases and 5 bases respectively, with 11 bases between them. For the CDR3, the DNA is TGCGCCAGCAGGGATCCGGGCGATCAGCCCCAGCATTTT. This codes for CASRDPGDQPQHF.

The table lists this clonotype with a few counts. A read error may produce the germline difference seen at one junction end. The chain carries TRBV9 and TRBJ2-5; TRBD2 agrees at 10 bases. Germline-derived CDR1 and CDR2 are SGDLS and YYNGEE. This CDR3 is 14 amino acids long. CDR3 sequence (DNA): TGTGCCAGCAGCACTAGCGGGACTTCGGAGACCCAGTCCTTC. This sequence encodes CASSTSGTSETQSF.

This chain joins TRBV7-9 and TRBJ1-2, with TRBD1 as a possible D gene (5 bases). The CDR3 is 16 residues long. V dropped 1 base and J dropped 3 bases, with 15 bases sitting between them. Germline V gene data show CDR1 as SEHNR and CDR2 as FQNEAQ (reference sequence). The CDR3 DNA reads TGTGCCAGCAGCTTAGTGTCAAGGGACCCTGACTATGGCTACACCTTC. This sequence encodes CASSLVSRDPDYGYTF.

The CDR3 reads CSAKTGVPDTQFF. The DNA of the CDR3 is TGCAGTGCTAAGACAGGAGTACCAGATACGCAGTTCTTC. V and J are TRBV20-1 and TRBJ2-1, with a weak D call TRBD1 (6 bases). The CDR3 runs 13 residues. The V and J ends lost 4 bases and 12 bases respectively, with 19 bases between them. In germline, CDR1 is DFQATT, CDR2 SNEGSKA (reference sequence).

The J gene is TRBJ2-5, the V gene TRBV11-2; a weak D match, TRBD2 (6 bases). CDR3 length: 14 residues. The germline V gene encodes CDR1 SGHAT and CDR2 FQNNGV. Trimming left V 6 bases short and J 11 bases short, with 22 bases between. The CDR3 DNA is TGTGCCAGCAGTGACTCGTTCAGGACCGGGACTCAGTACTTC. Translated, it gives CASSDSFRTGTQYF.

This clonotype was seen a few times. Germline is not matched at one junction end, which may reflect a read error. The chain links TRBV6-2 or TRBV6-3 to TRBJ2-1, with D uncertain. Germline V CDR1 and CDR2: MNHEY, SVGEGT. This CDR3 spans 16 amino acids. The chain's CDR3 is CASSYSLGGVYNEQFF. The CDR3 nucleotides are TGTGCCAGCAGCTACTCCTTGGGCGGAGTTTACAATGAGCAGTTCTTC.

This clonotype has at least ten counts. J is TRBJ2-7 and V is TRBV12-3 or TRBV12-4; possible D gene TRBD2, 5 bases. There are 14 residues in the CDR3. Trimming pared 5 bases from V and 3 bases from J, leaving 14 bases between. The CDR3 sequence is CASSLPGVLYEQYF. CDR3 bases: TGTGCCAGCAGTCTCCCCGGGGTCCTCTACGAGCAGTACTTC.

This clonotype was counted a few times. This chain uses TRBV28 with TRBJ1-4; D may be TRBD1 (6 bases). The length of the CDR3 is 14 residues. Germline V CDR1 and CDR2: MDHEN, SYDVKM. Trimming pared 2 bases from V and 6 bases from J, leaving 10 bases between. The CDR3 reads CASSLAGEDEKLFF. CDR3 DNA: TGTGCCAGCAGTTTAGCAGGGGAAGATGAAAAACTGTTTTTT.

This clonotype has ten or more counts. The genes are TRBV5-6 and TRBJ2-3, with TRBD2 identical over 7 bases. The CDR3 sequence is 17 residues long. Germline CDR1 and CDR2: SGHDT and YYEEEE. The V and J ends lost 4 bases and 0 bases, in that order; junction bases with no gene match: 11. Here the CDR3 DNA reads TGTGCCAGCAGCCCGATCTGGCGGGGGTCTAGCACAGATACGCAGTATTTT. It translates to CASSPIWRGSSTDTQYF.

As regards this clonotype: A read error may be the cause here, since a much bigger clone is one base away. The gene calls are TRBV6-1 and TRBJ2-2; the D gene is possibly TRBD2 (6 bases). Germline V gives CDR1 MNHNS, CDR2 SASEGT. The CDR3 totals 16 residues. CDR3 region: CASSEGPGLKTGGLFF. Here the CDR3 DNA reads TGTGCCAGCAGTGAAGGCCCGGGACTGAAGACCGGGGGGCTGTTTTTT.

The sample holds a few counts of this clonotype. A much larger clone is a single base away; this may be a read error. The chain recombines TRBV11-3 with TRBJ1-3; D is ambiguous. The CDR3 has 13 residues. CDR1 is SGHNT and CDR2 is YENEEA in the germline V gene. CDR3 coding DNA: TGTGCCAGCAGCCTAGGAGCTGGAACCACCATATATTTT. Amino acid sequence: CASSLGAGTTIYF.

As regards this clonotype: An end of the junction does not agree with germline; a read error may underlie this. J is TRBJ2-2 and V is TRBV29-1, with D possibly matching TRBD2 (6 bases). This CDR3 is 14 amino acids long. Germline-derived CDR1 and CDR2 are SQVTM and ANQGSEA. The CDR3, as DNA: TGCAGCGTTCGACAAGCGGACAACACCGGGGGGCTGTTTTTT. Its translation: CSVRQADNTGGLFF.

The V gene is TRBV4-3, the J gene TRBJ2-3, with TRBD1 matching 10 bases. Germline loops: CDR1 LGHNA, CDR2 YSLEER. The V and J ends lost 4 bases and 1 base, in that order; junction bases with no gene match: 2. The CDR3 consists of 15 residues. The CDR3: CASSPGTGGTDTQYF. The CDR3 region has the DNA TGCGCCAGCAGCCCCGGGACAGGGGGCACAGATACGCAGTATTTT.

J is TRBJ2-5 and V is TRBV2; TRBD2 is a possible D gene (5 bases). The CDR3 is made up of 12 amino acids. Trimming left V 2 bases short and J 9 bases short, with 10 bases between. Germline CDR1 reads SNHLY; CDR2 reads FYNNEI. The CDR3 region is CASSESRTAQYF. In nucleotides, the CDR3 is TGTGCCAGCAGTGAATCCAGGACTGCCCAGTACTTC.

At least ten counts were recorded for this clonotype. This sequence joins TRBV10-1 and TRBJ2-1, with D perhaps TRBD1 or TRBD2 (5 bases each). The CDR3 extends over 11 amino acids. From germline, CDR1 is WNHNN and CDR2 SYGVQD (reference sequence). V was shortened by 9 bases and J by 9 bases, with 12 bases between the two germline ends. The CDR3 sequence: CASGSGTEQFF. CDR3 bases: TGCGCCAGTGGGTCAGGGACTGAGCAGTTCTTC.